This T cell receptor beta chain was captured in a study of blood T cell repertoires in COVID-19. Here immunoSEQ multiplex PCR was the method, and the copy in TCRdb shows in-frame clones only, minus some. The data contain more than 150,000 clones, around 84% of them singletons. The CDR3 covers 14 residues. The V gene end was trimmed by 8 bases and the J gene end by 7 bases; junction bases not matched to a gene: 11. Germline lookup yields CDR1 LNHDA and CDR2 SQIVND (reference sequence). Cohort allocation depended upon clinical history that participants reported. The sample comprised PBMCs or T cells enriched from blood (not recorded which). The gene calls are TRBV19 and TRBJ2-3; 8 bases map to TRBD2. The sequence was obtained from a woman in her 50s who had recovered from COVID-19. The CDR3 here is CASSQTNSGNTQYF. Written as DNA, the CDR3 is TGTGCCAGTTCCCAAACCAATAGCGGGAATACGCAGTATTTT.